A single sample is the source of the 9 T cell receptor beta chains below, sequenced in a study of human T cells and chemical hapten exposure. TCRdb analysed the RACE reads with MiXCR anew, one entry per CDR3 protein. Counted here are 350,000 to 450,000 distinct CDR3 sequences, approximately 5.1% occurring once; the ten biggest clones make up approximately 2.4%. Time point meaning: pre-sensitization, week 0. Sample treatment: therapeutic diphenylcyclopropenone sensitization with weekly scalp DPC. Material: whole blood, obtained in connection with sensitization to the hapten diphenylcyclopropenone (DPC). All receptors derive from a woman between 45 and 65 years old with alopecia areata. Some clones in this sample may be carry-over from other donors' samples.

This chain uses TRBV28 with TRBJ2-2; 7 positions match TRBD2. The CDR3 extends over 11 amino acids. J was trimmed by 7 bases and V by 7 bases; bases with no gene match: 0. Germline loops: CDR1 MDHEN, CDR2 SYDVKM. The CDR3, as DNA: TGTGCCAGCATAGCGGGCGGGGAGCTGTTTTTT. Protein sequence: CASIAGGELFF.

This clonotype was seen a handful of times. This chain links TRBV3-1 with TRBJ2-4; possible D gene TRBD2, 5 bases. The V gene's germline CDR1 is LGHDT and CDR2 YNNKEL (reference sequence). The CDR3 runs to 14 residues. The germline V and J ends were trimmed by 1 base and 1 base, with 5 bases remaining between them. CDR3 DNA sequence: TGTGCCAGCAGCCAAGCGGGGGCCAAAAACATTCAGTACTTC. As protein: CASSQAGAKNIQYF. Based on the CDR3 plus reference TRBV3-1 and TRBJ2-4, the full variable domain is DTAVSQTPKYLVTQMGNDKSIKCEQNLGHDTMYWYKQDSKKFLKIMFSYNNKELIINETVPNRFSPKSPDKAHLNLHINSLELGDSAVYFCASSQAGAKNIQYFGAGTRLSVL.

This clonotype was picked up many times. This chain joins TRBV3-1 and TRBJ1-4; D unresolved. The V end lost 1 base, the J end lost 8 bases, and 2 bases lay between the germline ends. This CDR3 has 11 amino acids. CDR1 is LGHDT and CDR2 is YNNKEL in the germline V gene (reference sequence). The CDR3 DNA reads as TGTGCCAGCAGCCAAGGGGAAAAACTGTTTTTT. As protein: CASSQGEKLFF.

This clonotype has a handful of counts. The chain joins TRBV27 to TRBJ2-1; 10 bases agree with TRBD2. V lost 6 bases and J lost 8; bases outside the gene matches: 25. The length of the CDR3 is 20 residues. The germline V gene encodes CDR1 MNHEY and CDR2 SMNVEV (reference sequence). The CDR3 loop is CASSYIPGPLGSLAGHEQFF. CDR3 sequence (DNA): TGTGCCAGCAGCTATATCCCTGGCCCTTTGGGGTCACTAGCGGGACATGAGCAGTTCTTC.

The CDR3 DNA sequence: TGTGCCAGCAGCTCTGGGACCGCTTTCAGGGAAAAACTGTTTTTT. This translates into CASSSGTAFREKLFF. This chain links TRBV7-2 with TRBJ1-4; maybe TRBD1 (5 bases). The CDR3 has 15 amino acids. Trimming shortened V by 4 bases and J by 8 bases, and 17 bases separated the two germline ends. CDR1 is SGHTA, CDR2 FQGNSA, per germline.

This clonotype has a handful of counts. This sequence joins TRBV11-2 and TRBJ2-1, with a tentative D call TRBD2 (5 bases). Trimming took off 3 bases at V and 9 bases at J, with 9 bases between the two ends. The CDR3 is 12 residues long. Germline CDR1 reads SGHAT; CDR2 reads FQNNGV. The CDR3 loop is CASSFTGSEQFF. For the CDR3, the DNA is TGTGCCAGCAGCTTCACGGGAAGTGAGCAGTTCTTC.

V is TRBV9 and J is TRBJ1-6; possible D gene TRBD1, 5 bases. The CDR3 runs 14 residues. In germline, CDR1 is SGDLS, CDR2 YYNGEE. V was shortened by 4 bases and J by 10 bases, with 15 bases between the two germline ends. The CDR3 reads CASSPRGKNSPLHF. The CDR3 DNA follows: TGTGCCAGCAGCCCTCGGGGCAAAAACTCACCCCTCCACTTT.

There are many counts of this clonotype. The CDR3 protein is CATSQDRGRQPQHF. The CDR3 region has the DNA TGTGCCACCAGCCAGGACAGGGGGCGACAGCCCCAGCATTTT. This sequence joins TRBV15 and TRBJ1-5; 11 bases align to TRBD1. V lost 5 bases to trimming and J lost 7 bases; unmatched junction nucleotides: 4. Germline-derived CDR1 and CDR2 are LNHNV and YYDKDF (reference sequence). This CDR3 is 14 amino acids long.

In its sample, this clonotype was seen many times. The gene calls are TRBV20-1 and TRBJ2-1; 13 nucleotides match TRBD2. Per germline, CDR1 DFQATT and CDR2 SNEGSKA (reference sequence). The length of the CDR3 is 18 residues. V dropped 2 bases and J dropped 1; count of bases not matched to a gene: 8. The CDR3 is CSARSTSGRLSSYNEQFF. CDR3 coding DNA: TGCAGTGCTAGATCGACTAGCGGGAGGCTGAGTTCCTACAATGAGCAGTTCTTC.